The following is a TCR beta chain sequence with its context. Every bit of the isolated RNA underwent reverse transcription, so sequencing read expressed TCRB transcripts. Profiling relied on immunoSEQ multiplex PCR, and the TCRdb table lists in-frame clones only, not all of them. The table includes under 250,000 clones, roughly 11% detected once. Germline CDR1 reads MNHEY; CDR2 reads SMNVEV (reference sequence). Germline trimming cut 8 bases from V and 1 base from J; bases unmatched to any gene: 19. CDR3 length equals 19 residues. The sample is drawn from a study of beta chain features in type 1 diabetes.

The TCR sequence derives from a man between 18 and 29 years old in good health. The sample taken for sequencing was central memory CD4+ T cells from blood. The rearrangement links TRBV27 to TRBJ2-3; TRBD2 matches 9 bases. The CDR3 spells CASSDEGQSRLAGTDTQYF. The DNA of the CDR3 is TGTGCCAGCTCCGATGAGGGCCAGTCTCGACTAGCGGGCACAGATACGCAGTATTTT.